The text below deals with one T cell receptor beta chain. For every donor, a draw yielded approximately 9.9 milliliters of peripheral blood. The trim removed 3 bases at V and 6 bases at J, leaving 10 bases unmatched. The germline V gene encodes CDR1 DFQATT and CDR2 SNEGSKA (reference sequence). The CDR3 spans 15 residues. The data were taken from a study of blood T cells in healthy people across ages. Then a second PCR, running roughly 7 to 11 cycles, was carried out with a sample-barcoded 5' primer and a J-beta primer mix. Each cDNA was tagged by a template-switch adaptor containing 12 random nucleotides. Using its own MiXCR run on the 5' RACE reads, TCRdb lists one record per CDR3 protein. The table lists under 750,000 distinct CDR3 sequences, roughly 43% of them singletons.

Sequenced: blood. The rearrangement joins TRBV20-1 to TRBJ2-5; TRBD2 agrees at 10 bases. The TCR comes from an elderly man in good health. This CDR3 reads CSASPASGGPKTQYF. The CDR3 region has the DNA TGCAGTGCTAGTCCCGCTAGCGGGGGACCGAAGACCCAGTACTTC.